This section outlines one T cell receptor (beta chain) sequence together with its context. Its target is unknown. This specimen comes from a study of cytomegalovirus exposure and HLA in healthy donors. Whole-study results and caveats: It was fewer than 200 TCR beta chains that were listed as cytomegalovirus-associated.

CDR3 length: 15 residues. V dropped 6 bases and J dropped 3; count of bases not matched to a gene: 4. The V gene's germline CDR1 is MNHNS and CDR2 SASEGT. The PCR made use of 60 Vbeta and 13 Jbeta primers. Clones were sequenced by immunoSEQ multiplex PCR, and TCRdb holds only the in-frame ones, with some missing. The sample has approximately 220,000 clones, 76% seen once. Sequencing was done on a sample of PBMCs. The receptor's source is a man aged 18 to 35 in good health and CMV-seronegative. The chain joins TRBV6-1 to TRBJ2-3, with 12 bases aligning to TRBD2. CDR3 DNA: TGTGCCAGCAGCCGAGGACTAGCGGGAACAGATACGCAGTATTTT. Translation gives CASSRGLAGTDTQYF.